Each of the 5 T cell receptor beta chains below was sequenced from the same sample in a study of OX40 agonist ivuxolimab in advanced cancers. Assay used: immunoSEQ multiplex PCR; TCRdb lists only in-frame clones, some missing. In the table there are some 98,000 clones, about 91% of which are singletons. The specimen was CD4+ or CD8+ T cells sorted from blood, collected in a trial of the OX40 agonist ivuxolimab. The receptors originated from an adult with an advanced solid tumor such as melanoma, head and neck, liver or kidney cancer.

This clone appeared once. The genes are TRBV7-9 and TRBJ2-7; a possible D gene is TRBD2 (5 bases). Between the trimmed V and J ends, which lost 5 bases and 10 bases, there was a span of 12 bases. Looked up from germline, CDR1 is SEHNR and CDR2 is FQNEAQ (reference sequence). This CDR3 is built from 11 residues. The CDR3 nucleotides read TGTGCCAGCAGCGCCGGGAATGTTCAGTACTTC. This sequence encodes CASSAGNVQYF.

The CDR3 loop is CASSFGQGYEQYF. CDR3 nucleotides: TGTGCCAGCAGCTTTGGACAGGGATACGAGCAGTACTTC. This rearrangement joins TRBV7-9 to TRBJ2-7; 8 nucleotides line up with TRBD1. V shed 3 bases and J 4 bases; nucleotides not matched to a gene: 2. CDR3 length equals 13 residues. CDR1 is SEHNR and CDR2 is FQNEAQ in the germline V gene (reference sequence).

CDR3 DNA sequence: TGTGCCACCAGCACGAGATGGGGACAGGGGACCTACAATGAGCAGTTCTTC. Its protein product is CATSTRWGQGTYNEQFF. V and J are TRBV15 and TRBJ2-1; 10 bases agree with TRBD1. V was clipped by 4 bases and J by 2 bases; unmatched bases: 8. The V gene's germline CDR1 is LNHNV and CDR2 YYDKDF (reference sequence). This CDR3 has 17 residues. The complete variable domain, with remaining parts taken from reference TRBV15 and TRBJ2-1, reads DAMVIQNPRYQVTQFGKPVTLSCSQTLNHNVMYWYQQKSSQAPKLLFHYYDKDFNNEADTPDNFQSRRPNTSFCFLDIRSPGLGDTAMYLCATSTRWGQGTYNEQFFGPGTRLTVL.

In DNA form, the CDR3 reads TGTGCCAGCAGACAACTACAAGGACAGGGGGCGTCTGGAAACACCATATATTTT. Amino acids: CASRQLQGQGASGNTIYF. The J gene is TRBJ1-3, the V gene TRBV7-9; 11 bases are a match to TRBD1. Germline trimming cut 6 bases from V and 1 base from J; bases unmatched to any gene: 11. Germline V gives CDR1 SEHNR, CDR2 FQNEAQ (reference sequence). The CDR3 runs 18 residues.

The rearrangement uses TRBV7-2 and TRBJ2-1, with D perhaps matching TRBD2 (6 bases). V lost 1 base, J lost 5 bases, and 12 bases lay in between. Per the germline V gene, CDR1 is SGHTA and CDR2 is FQGNSA. The CDR3 runs to 15 residues. The CDR3 DNA reads as TGTGCCAGCAGCTTAGGACTAGGAAGGAACAATGAGCAGTTCTTC. This sequence encodes CASSLGLGRNNEQFF.